The following is a TCR beta chain sequence with its context. Its antigen is undetermined. The read is 3 residues too short to cover the CDR3 end, so that end is filled in from the germline J gene. This record belongs to a study of T cell clonality in common variable immunodeficiency. TCRdb's copy holds only in-frame clones and misses some; the assay was immunoSEQ multiplex PCR. The sample includes about 14,000 clones, none of them occurring once. CVID subjects were some 15 female and under 35 male, aged roughly 8 to 64. Replacement immunoglobulin had been given to every CVID subject for at least one year. Each donor provided 5 to 8 ml of heparinized whole blood. CDR1 and CDR2 (germline): SEHNR, FQNEAQ (reference sequence). The V end was cut by 5 bases, the J end by 7 bases, with 14 bases between. The CDR3 is 14 amino acids. Broader study findings: In common variable immunodeficiency, TCR beta chains reportedly carried fewer deletions and N-nucleotide insertions.

This chain uses TRBV7-9 with TRBJ1-4, with D possibly matching TRBD1 (5 bases). Material: peripheral blood mononuclear cells. The clonotype comes from a human donor with common variable immunodeficiency. CDR3 DNA, as far as it was read: TGTGCCAGCAGCCCAGCGGGGGGGGGTGAAAAA. Its translation: CASSPAGGGEK. The entire CDR3 sequence reads CASSPAGGGEKLFF.